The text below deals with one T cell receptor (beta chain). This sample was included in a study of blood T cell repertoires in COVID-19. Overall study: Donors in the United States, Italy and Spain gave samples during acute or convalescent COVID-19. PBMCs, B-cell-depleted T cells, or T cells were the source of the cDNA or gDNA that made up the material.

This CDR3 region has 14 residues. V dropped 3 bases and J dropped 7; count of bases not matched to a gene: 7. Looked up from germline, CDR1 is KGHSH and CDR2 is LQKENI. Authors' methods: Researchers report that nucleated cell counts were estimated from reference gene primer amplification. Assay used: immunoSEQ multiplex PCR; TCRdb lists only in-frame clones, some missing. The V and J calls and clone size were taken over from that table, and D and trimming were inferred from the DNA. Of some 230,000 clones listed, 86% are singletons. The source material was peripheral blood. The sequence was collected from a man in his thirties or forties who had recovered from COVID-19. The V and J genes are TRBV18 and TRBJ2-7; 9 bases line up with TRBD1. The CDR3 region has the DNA TGTGCCAGCTCACCTCAGACAGGGGGGAGGGAGCAGTACTTC. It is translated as CASSPQTGGREQYF.